The rows below give T cell receptor beta chains drawn from one sample of a study of shared clonotypes between healthy human individuals. Sequenced by immunoSEQ multiplex PCR; TCRdb stores in-frame clones only, minus some. The table has roughly 2.5 million clones, around nine tenths seen once; the top ten hold over 0.12%. The specimen was naive CD4+ T cells sorted from blood. The receptors shown here come from a man aged 18 to 30 in good health. CDR3s include the opening cysteine and the closing phenylalanine or tryptophan. Each record gives: V gene, J gene, D gene, clone size, CDR3 DNA, CDR3 protein. A D gene is named only where the DNA matches it firmly. Some rows mark clone size as missing; the rest say once, few, many or name a class of expanded clone.

>TRBV19|TRBJ2-7|TRBD1|NA
TGTGCCAGTAGTCTCTACTCCGGGACAGGGGTCTACGAGCAGTACTTC
CASSLYSGTGVYEQYF
>TRBV28|TRBJ2-7|TRBD2|NA
TGTGCCAGCAGTCTAACCTTCCCGGGACTAGCGGGGACAAGCTCCTACGAGCAGTACTTC
CASSLTFPGLAGTSSYEQYF
>TRBV6-5|TRBJ2-7|NA|NA
TGTGCCACCCGGGTGTCCTACGAGCAGTACTTC
CATRVSYEQYF
>TRBV6-5|TRBJ2-7|TRBD2|NA
TGTGCCAGCAGGGGACTAGCGGTCCCCTCTGAGCAGTACTTC
CASRGLAVPSEQYF
>TRBV2|TRBJ2-5|NA|once
TGTGCCAGCAGTGAGTACTCTCAAAGGGAGACCCAGTACTTC
CASSEYSQRETQYF
>TRBV12-5|TRBJ1-3|NA|NA
TGTGCTAGTGACGGACCCCGGCCCCAACCCCTCTCTGGAAACACCATATATTTT
CASDGPRPQPLSGNTIYF
>TRBV5-4|TRBJ2-1|NA|NA
TGTGCCAGCAGCTTTGTAGGGGGCAATGAGCAGTTCTTC
CASSFVGGNEQFF
>TRBV21-1|TRBJ1-5|NA|NA
TGTGCCAGCAGCAAAGTACGGCAGCGTCAGCCCCAGCATTTT
CASSKVRQRQPQHF
>TRBV14|TRBJ1-1|TRBD1|NA
TGTGCCAGCAGCCAGGGACAGGGGGGGACAGTCTGGAACACTGAAGCTTTCTTT
CASSQGQGGTVWNTEAFF
>TRBV10-3|TRBJ2-7|NA|NA
TGTGCCATCAGTGAAATGCGGCAGGTCGCCTACGAGCAGTACTTC
CAISEMRQVAYEQYF
>TRBV6-6|TRBJ1-3|NA|NA
TGTGCCAGCAGCCCGGGGGTAACGGGAAACACCATATATTTT
CASSPGVTGNTIYF
>TRBV18|TRBJ2-7|TRBD1|NA
TGTGCCAGCTCACCGAAAGACAGGGGCGGCTCCTACGAGCAGTACTTC
CASSPKDRGGSYEQYF
>TRBV18|TRBJ2-1|NA|NA
TGTGCCAGCTCACCTTTTCGAGGGGGTCACAATGAGCAGTTCTTC
CASSPFRGGHNEQFF
>TRBV10-3|TRBJ2-1|NA|NA
TGTGCCATTGGATTCTCCTACAATGAGCAGTTCTTC
CAIGFSYNEQFF
>TRBV5-1|TRBJ2-5|TRBD1|NA
TGCGCCAGCAGCTTGGGGACAGGGGGCTCAGCCCAGTACTTC
CASSLGTGGSAQYF
>TRBV9|TRBJ2-3|NA|NA
TGTGCCAGCAGCGAGCAGGGCACGCAGTATTTT
CASSEQGTQYF
>TRBV5-1|TRBJ1-4|TRBD1|once
TGCGCCAGCAGCGCGGGGCGACAGGGGGCTTGGGAAAAACTGTTTTTT
CASSAGRQGAWEKLFF
>TRBV25-1|TRBJ2-2|NA|NA
TGTGCCAGCAGTGCCCCCGGCCTCGGGGAGCTGTTTTTT
CASSAPGLGELFF
>TRBV28|TRBJ2-7|TRBD1|NA
TGTGCCAGCAGTGCGGACAGGCAACCCTACGAGCAGTACTTC
CASSADRQPYEQYF
>TRBV2|TRBJ1-5|TRBD1|NA
TGTGCCAGCAGTTGGACAGGGGAAGGCAATCAGCCCCAGCATTTT
CASSWTGEGNQPQHF
>TRBV19|TRBJ2-1|TRBD2|NA
TGTGCCAGTAGTAAGTGGTCCGCGGGAGGATACAATGAGCAGTTCTTC
CASSKWSAGGYNEQFF
>TRBV10-3|TRBJ2-7|TRBD1|NA
TGTGCCATCAGTGGATTGGACAGGTCCATGGAGCAGTACTTC
CAISGLDRSMEQYF
>TRBV7-7|TRBJ2-3|TRBD2|NA
TGTGCTAGCAGCCCAAACCTAGCGGGGTCCACAGATACGCAGTATTTT
CASSPNLAGSTDTQYF
>TRBV11-3|TRBJ2-5|TRBD1|NA
TGTGCCAGCAGCTTAGATGGGACAGGGGGAGAGACCCAGTACTTC
CASSLDGTGGETQYF
>TRBV2|TRBJ2-7|NA|NA
TGTGCCAGCACGCGGGCGCACGAGCAGTACTTC
CASTRAHEQYF
>TRBV2|TRBJ2-1|TRBD2|NA
TGTGCCAGTCACAGCGGGGGAGATTTTAATTACAATGAGCAGTTCTTC
CASHSGGDFNYNEQFF